Listed below are T cell receptor beta chains from one sample, sequenced in a study of cytomegalovirus exposure and HLA in healthy donors. Clones were sequenced by immunoSEQ multiplex PCR, and TCRdb holds only the in-frame ones, with some missing. Of roughly 190,000 clones listed, 84% are singletons. Sequencing was carried out using PBMCs. Receptor source: a woman aged 50 to 60 in good health and CMV-seropositive. Each CDR3 is given without its conserved first and last residue. Each record gives: V gene, CDR3 protein.

v_call: TRBV7-2
cdr3_aa: ASSPRGGTSTYEQY

v_call: TRBV6-5
cdr3_aa: ASSYEASYEQY

v_call: TRBV5-1
cdr3_aa: ASTSGGPGEQY

v_call: TRBV6-6
cdr3_aa: ASSSLTSSNYGYT

v_call: TRBV12-5
cdr3_aa: ASVTGQGDKKLF

v_call: TRBV6-4
cdr3_aa: ASSPGGYGSPLH

v_call: TRBV19
cdr3_aa: ASSGRGGWTGANVLT

v_call: TRBV13
cdr3_aa: ASSPRGEGQPQH

v_call: TRBV6-6
cdr3_aa: ASRDYPNAYEQY

v_call: TRBV10-1
cdr3_aa: ASRSRVPDTQY

v_call: TRBV2
cdr3_aa: ASSQQGAHNSPLH

v_call: TRBV20-1
cdr3_aa: SASGGGN

v_call: TRBV12-5
cdr3_aa: ASAPPSGGRNTEAF

v_call: TRBV6-1
cdr3_aa: ASRFTGSYEQY

v_call: TRBV23-1
cdr3_aa: ASRQDRGRPRHKVTDTQY

v_call: TRBV11-2
cdr3_aa: ASSLERSGNTIY

v_call: TRBV30
cdr3_aa: AWSVRAGGPYEQY

v_call: TRBV2
cdr3_aa: ASRSTIPGANVLT

v_call: TRBV6-5
cdr3_aa: ASSLRGINEKLF

v_call: TRBV7-2
cdr3_aa: ASSHPGTDTQY

v_call: TRBV19
cdr3_aa: ASSIQRGREQY

v_call: TRBV15
cdr3_aa: ATSRAGQGASTEAF

v_call: TRBV5-8
cdr3_aa: ARTTDRDTEAF

v_call: TRBV28
cdr3_aa: ASSFHPSSYEQY

v_call: TRBV6-6
cdr3_aa: ASSARVNYGYT

v_call: TRBV30
cdr3_aa: AWQHGYGYT

v_call: TRBV13
cdr3_aa: ASSLCRQGTVQEKLF

v_call: TRBV2
cdr3_aa: ATRGRGGYTGELF

v_call: TRBV6-1
cdr3_aa: ASSEAELGKNGYT

v_call: TRBV6-5
cdr3_aa: ASSRTGTGGYEQY

v_call: TRBV7-9
cdr3_aa: ASSPQQGSGELF

v_call: TRBV7-3
cdr3_aa: ASSVLAGGLETQY

v_call: TRBV29-1
cdr3_aa: SVVGQGAWGYT

v_call: TRBV29-1
cdr3_aa: SVETQGYTEAF

v_call: TRBV7-3
cdr3_aa: ASSSLAGAYNEQF

v_call: TRBV10-3
cdr3_aa: AIGAGRSSGYT

v_call: TRBV4-2
cdr3_aa: ASSYRGLTAGTGELF

v_call: TRBV6-1
cdr3_aa: ASSLGQGANEQY

v_call: TRBV15
cdr3_aa: ATGTRQKNQPQH

v_call: TRBV19
cdr3_aa: ASSMDRARNSPLH

v_call: TRBV27
cdr3_aa: ASSWTSTQPQH

v_call: TRBV19
cdr3_aa: ASNGQLNTEAF

v_call: TRBV9
cdr3_aa: ASSVAGTGGTGELF

v_call: TRBV19
cdr3_aa: AVSGGTDTQY

v_call: TRBV27
cdr3_aa: ASSPGTGVTQETQY

v_call: TRBV4-1
cdr3_aa: ASSQDRERGRGYT

v_call: TRBV6-1
cdr3_aa: ASSVTGGNQPQH

v_call: TRBV5-4
cdr3_aa: ASKNQGDNEKLF

v_call: TRBV19
cdr3_aa: ASSIDSNYGYT

v_call: TRBV2
cdr3_aa: ASLLTEYNEQF

v_call: TRBV5-1
cdr3_aa: ASSPQPGPHEQY

v_call: TRBV12-5
cdr3_aa: ASGFATGSYNEQF

v_call: TRBV6-5
cdr3_aa: ASNGGGISQQY

v_call: TRBV7-2
cdr3_aa: ASSPGQGLVETQY

v_call: TRBV6-6
cdr3_aa: ASIPVQGLQETQY

v_call: TRBV28
cdr3_aa: ASRLEGSLYGYT

v_call: TRBV7-2
cdr3_aa: ASSNRRGVISTDTQY